Listed below are T cell receptor beta chains from one sample, sequenced in a study of blood T cell repertoires in COVID-19. Sequencing used immunoSEQ multiplex PCR; TCRdb keeps in-frame clones, though not all of them. The data show some 100,000 clones, roughly 86% seen once. Sequencing was carried out using peripheral blood. Receptors originate from a woman aged 55-70 years with acute or convalescent COVID-19. CDR3s include the opening cysteine and the closing phenylalanine or tryptophan. A D gene is named only where the DNA matches it firmly. The listing skips clone size in some rows; elsewhere it reads once, few, many or a size class.

>TRBJ1-2|12|TRBV2|-|-
TGTGCCAGCAGTTTAGGGGACTATGGCTACACCTTC
CASSLGDYGYTF
>TRBJ2-2|15|TRBV9|-|-
TGTGCCAGCAGCGTACAGGCGATTTCCACCGGGGAGCTGTTTTTT
CASSVQAISTGELFF
>TRBJ1-1|14|TRBV5-1|-|-
TGCGCCAGCAGCTTGACCGGGTCTTCGACTGAAGCTTTCTTT
CASSLTGSSTEAFF
>TRBJ2-2|14|TRBV27|-|TRBD1
TGTGCCAGCACTAGGGACAGGGTCGCCGGGGAGCTGTTTTTT
CASTRDRVAGELFF
>TRBJ1-6|16|TRBV5-1|once|TRBD1
TGCGCCAGCAGCTTGGCCCTGGACAGGGGTCATTCACCCCTCCACTTT
CASSLALDRGHSPLHF
>TRBJ2-1|14|TRBV30|-|TRBD2
TGTGCCTGGAGTGTAGCGGGAGGGATCAATGAGCAGTTCTTC
CAWSVAGGINEQFF
>TRBJ2-2|16|TRBV16|-|TRBD2
TGTGCCAGCAGCCAAGAGGTAGCGGGATGGACCGGGGAGCTGTTTTTT
CASSQEVAGWTGELFF
>TRBJ2-2|15|TRBV3-1/TRBV3-2|-|-
TGTGCCAGCAGCCAAGGACTACAGAACACCGGGGAGCTGTTTTTT
CASSQGLQNTGELFF
>TRBJ1-2|12|TRBV18|-|-
TGTGCCAGTACCACCGACCGGGGAGGCTACACCTTC
CASTTDRGGYTF
>TRBJ2-1|13|TRBV27|-|-
TGTGCCAGTCGGGTGGACTCCTACAATGAGCAGTTCTTC
CASRVDSYNEQFF
>TRBJ2-2|16|TRBV19|-|TRBD2
TGTGCCAGTAGTATGGAGGCGGGAGCCCACACCGGGGAGCTGTTTTTT
CASSMEAGAHTGELFF
>TRBJ2-2|14|TRBV7-9|-|TRBD1
TGTGCCAGCAGCGGGACAGGGAACACCGGGGAGCTGTTTTTT
CASSGTGNTGELFF
>TRBJ2-7|13|TRBV28|-|-
TGTGCCAGCAGTTTGAGGCATCATCACGAGCAGTACTTC
CASSLRHHHEQYF
>TRBJ1-1|14|TRBV10-3|-|-
TGTGCCATCAGTGAGTCGAAAGGGGGCACTGAAGCTTTCTTT
CAISESKGGTEAFF
>TRBJ2-7|17|TRBV1|-|-
TGCACCAGCAGCCAAGATTCCTCGGCGACAGGTTCCTACGAGCAGTACTTC
CTSSQDSSATGSYEQYF
>TRBJ1-1|14|TRBV12-5|-|TRBD1
TGTGCTAGCTCAGGGACAGCTTTGAACACTGAAGCTTTCTTT
CASSGTALNTEAFF
>TRBJ1-1|16|TRBV6-5|once|TRBD1
TGTGCCAGCAGTTACTACTCCGGACAGGGGAACACTGAAGCTTTCTTT
CASSYYSGQGNTEAFF
>TRBJ1-1|14|TRBV10-3|once|-
TGTGCCATCAGTCAACCTTCAGGGAAAATGGAAGCTTTCTTT
CAISQPSGKMEAFF
>TRBJ2-7|12|TRBV10-3|-|-
TGTGCCATCGGTCCAGGTTCCTACGAGCAGTACTTC
CAIGPGSYEQYF
>TRBJ2-2|17|TRBV28|-|TRBD2
TGTGCCAGCAGTTTGATCAAGGGACTAGCAGGTACCGGGGAGCTGTTTTTT
CASSLIKGLAGTGELFF
>TRBJ1-1|15|TRBV5-1|-|-
TGCGCCAGCAGCTTGGGGGCCGGGGGGGACACTGAAGCTTTCTTT
CASSLGAGGDTEAFF
>TRBJ2-3|13|TRBV19|-|-
TGTGCCAGCAGAGGATCCCACACAGATACGCAGTATTTT
CASRGSHTDTQYF
>TRBJ2-7|13|TRBV7-9|-|-
TGTGCCAGCAGCTTAAGCGGTACCTACGAGCAGTACTTC
CASSLSGTYEQYF